The 9 T cell receptor beta chains reported below all come from one sample, sequenced in a study of blood T cell repertoires in COVID-19. TCRdb's table, derived via immunoSEQ multiplex PCR, lists solely in-frame clones and lacks some. The profile shows about 440,000 clones, roughly nine tenths of them singletons. Sequenced: PBMCs or T cells enriched from blood (not recorded which). These receptors came from a young woman with acute COVID-19.

The chain uses TRBV25-1 and TRBJ1-5, with 9 bases that match TRBD1. This CDR3 is 15 amino acids long. V dropped 8 bases and J dropped 6; count of bases not matched to a gene: 11. Per the germline V gene, CDR1 is MGHDK and CDR2 is SYGVNS. The CDR3 DNA reads as TGTGCCAGCCTAATCAACAGGGGGCGCGGTCAGCCCCAGCATTTT. It is translated as CASLINRGRGQPQHF.

This sequence joins TRBV2 and TRBJ2-6, with D unresolved. CDR1 is SNHLY and CDR2 is FYNNEI in the germline V gene. The CDR3 sequence is 13 residues long. Trimming removed 5 bases at V and 1 base at J, with 3 bases between. The CDR3 protein is CASSSSGANVLTF. CDR3 in DNA: TGTGCCAGCAGTTCATCTGGGGCCAACGTCCTGACTTTC.

The rearrangement uses TRBV28 and TRBJ1-5, with TRBD1 as a possible D gene (5 bases). Between the trimmed V and J ends, which lost 5 bases and 5 bases, there was a span of 13 bases. From germline, CDR1 is MDHEN and CDR2 SYDVKM. This CDR3 is 14 amino acids long. CDR3 in DNA: TGTGCCAGCAGTCGCCGGGACTTCTATCAGCCCCAGCATTTT. It specifies CASSRRDFYQPQHF.

The chain combines TRBV29-1 with TRBJ2-5; 7 bases fit TRBD2. The CDR3 loop spans 15 amino acids. V was pared by 5 bases and J by 3 bases, with 12 bases of the junction left unmatched. Germline CDR1 and CDR2: SQVTM and ANQGSEA. Written as DNA, the CDR3 is TGCAGCGTTAGTTTCATGGCGGGAGTGGAAGAGACCCAGTACTTC. Encoded protein: CSVSFMAGVEETQYF.

The rearrangement joins TRBV4-3 to TRBJ1-2, with D perhaps matching TRBD1 (6 bases). CDR1 and CDR2 from the germline V gene are LGHNA and YSLEER. Trimming cost V 4 bases and J 7 bases, with 19 bases left between them. The CDR3 consists of 15 residues. The CDR3 region has the DNA TGCGCCAGCAGCCGAGTAGGGGGAAGGGGCCTTGGCTACACCTTC. Translation: CASSRVGGRGLGYTF.

This chain joins TRBV3-1 (or the pseudogene TRBV3-2) and TRBJ1-3; D not resolved. Germline V gene sequence: CDR1 LGHDT, CDR2 YNNKEL (reference sequence). This CDR3 has 16 residues. Trimming removed 4 bases at V and 6 bases at J, with 19 bases between. CDR3 in amino acids: CASSPYLGSPLNTIYF. CDR3 nucleotides: TGTGCCAGCAGCCCTTATCTTGGTAGTCCATTAAACACCATATATTTT.

This clone turned up a few times. This chain links TRBV28 with TRBJ1-4, with D perhaps TRBD1 (6 bases). The CDR3 has 15 residues. Germline V CDR1 and CDR2: MDHEN, SYDVKM. V was trimmed by 5 bases and J by 0 bases, leaving 10 bases between them. As DNA, the CDR3 is TGTGCCAGCAGTCTGACAGGTGCAACTAATGAAAAACTGTTTTTT. Protein product: CASSLTGATNEKLFF.

This rearrangement joins TRBV7-6 to TRBJ2-7; 11 bases are a match to TRBD2. Germline lookup yields CDR1 SGHVS and CDR2 FNYEAQ. The CDR3 is 15 amino acids. V lost 3 bases and J lost 6; bases outside the gene matches: 7. The DNA for the CDR3 is TGTGCCAGCAGCTTGAATAGCGGGGGGGATAGCGAGCAGTACTTC. Translating gives CASSLNSGGDSEQYF. Full variable domain (missing parts from reference TRBV7-6 and TRBJ2-7): GAGVSQSPRYKVTKRGQDVALRCDPISGHVSLYWYRQALGQGPEFLTYFNYEAQQDKSGLPNDRFSAERPEGSISTLTIQRTEQRDSAMYRCASSLNSGGDSEQYFGPGTRLTVT.

Remarks on this clone: At one of its ends the junction is not consistent with the germline gene, which may arise from a read error. The rearrangement uses TRBV27 and TRBJ2-7; 7 nucleotides line up with TRBD1. CDR1 is MNHEY, CDR2 SMNVEV, per germline (reference sequence). The CDR3 sequence is 12 residues long. As DNA, the CDR3 is TGTGCCAGCAGTTTCTCCGAGACAGGGATCGTCTTC. This gives the protein CASSFSETGIVF.